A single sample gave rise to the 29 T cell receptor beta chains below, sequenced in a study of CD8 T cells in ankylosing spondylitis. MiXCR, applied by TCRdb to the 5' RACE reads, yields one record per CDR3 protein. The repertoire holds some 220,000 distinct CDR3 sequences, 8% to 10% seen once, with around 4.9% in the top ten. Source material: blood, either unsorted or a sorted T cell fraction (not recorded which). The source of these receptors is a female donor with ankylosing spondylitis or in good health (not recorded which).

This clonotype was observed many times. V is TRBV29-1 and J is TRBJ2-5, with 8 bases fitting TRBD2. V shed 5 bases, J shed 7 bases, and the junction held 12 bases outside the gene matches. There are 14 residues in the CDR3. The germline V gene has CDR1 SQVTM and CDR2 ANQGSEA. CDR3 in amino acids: CSVLASDGGGTQYF. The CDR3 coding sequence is TGCAGCGTTTTGGCTAGCGACGGGGGGGGGACCCAGTACTTC.

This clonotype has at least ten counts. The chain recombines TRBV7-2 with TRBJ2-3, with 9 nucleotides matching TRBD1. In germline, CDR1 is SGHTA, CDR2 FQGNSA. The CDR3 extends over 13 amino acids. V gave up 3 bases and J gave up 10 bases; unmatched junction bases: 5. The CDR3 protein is CASSLGQGASQYF. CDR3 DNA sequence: TGTGCCAGCAGCTTGGGACAGGGTGCCTCGCAGTATTTT.

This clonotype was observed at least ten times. The CDR3 sequence: CSAREGTVVNQPQHF. The CDR3 region has the DNA TGCAGTGCTAGAGAAGGGACAGTGGTCAATCAGCCCCAGCATTTT. The genes are TRBV20-1 and TRBJ1-5, with 7 bases lining up with TRBD1. V was pared by 0 bases and J by 3 bases, with 5 bases of the junction left unmatched. The CDR3 contains 15 residues. Per germline, CDR1 DFQATT and CDR2 SNEGSKA (reference sequence).

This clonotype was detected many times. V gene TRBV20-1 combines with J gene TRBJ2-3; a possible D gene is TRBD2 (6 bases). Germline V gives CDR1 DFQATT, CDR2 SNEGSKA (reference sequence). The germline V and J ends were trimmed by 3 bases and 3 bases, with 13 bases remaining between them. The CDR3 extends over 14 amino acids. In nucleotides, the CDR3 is TGCAGTGCTAGGCCCGGGAGAGGGACAGATACGCAGTATTTT. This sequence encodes CSARPGRGTDTQYF.

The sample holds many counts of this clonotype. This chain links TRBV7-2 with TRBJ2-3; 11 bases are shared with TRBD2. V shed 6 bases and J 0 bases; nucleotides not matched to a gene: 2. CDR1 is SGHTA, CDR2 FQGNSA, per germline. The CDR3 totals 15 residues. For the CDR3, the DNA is TGTGCCAGCAGACTAGCGGGGGACAGCACAGATACGCAGTATTTT. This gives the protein CASRLAGDSTDTQYF.

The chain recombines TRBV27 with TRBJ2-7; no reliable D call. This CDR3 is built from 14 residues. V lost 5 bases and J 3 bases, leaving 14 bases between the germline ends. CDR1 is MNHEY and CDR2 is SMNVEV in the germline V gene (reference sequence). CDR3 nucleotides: TGTGCCAGCAGTAGAAGCAGGTCAGGCTACGAGCAGTACTTC. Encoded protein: CASSRSRSGYEQYF.

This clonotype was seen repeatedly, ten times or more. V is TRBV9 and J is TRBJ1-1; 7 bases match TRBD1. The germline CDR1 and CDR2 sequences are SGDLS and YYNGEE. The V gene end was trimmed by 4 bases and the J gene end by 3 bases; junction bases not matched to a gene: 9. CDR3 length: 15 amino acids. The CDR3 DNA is TGTGCCAGCAGCATGCTAACAGGGGCGGACACTGAAGCTTTCTTT. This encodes CASSMLTGADTEAFF.

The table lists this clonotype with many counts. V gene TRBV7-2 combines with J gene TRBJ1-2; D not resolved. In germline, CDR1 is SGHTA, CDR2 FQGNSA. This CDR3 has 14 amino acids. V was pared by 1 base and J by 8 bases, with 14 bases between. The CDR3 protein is CASSLVAGDGGYTF. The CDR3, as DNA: TGTGCCAGCAGCTTAGTCGCTGGGGATGGCGGCTACACCTTC.

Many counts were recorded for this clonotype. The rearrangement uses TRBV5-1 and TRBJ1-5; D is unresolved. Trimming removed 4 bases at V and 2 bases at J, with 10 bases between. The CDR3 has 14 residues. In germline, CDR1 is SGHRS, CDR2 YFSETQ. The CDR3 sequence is CASSAGQGNQPQHF. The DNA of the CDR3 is TGCGCCAGCAGCGCGGGCCAGGGCAATCAGCCCCAGCATTTT.

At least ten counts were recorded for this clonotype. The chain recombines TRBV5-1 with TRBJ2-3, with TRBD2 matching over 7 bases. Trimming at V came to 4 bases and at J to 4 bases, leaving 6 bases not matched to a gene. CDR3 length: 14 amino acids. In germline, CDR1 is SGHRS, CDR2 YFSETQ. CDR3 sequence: CASSHRTSSDTQYF. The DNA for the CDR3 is TGCGCCAGCAGCCATAGGACTAGTTCAGATACGCAGTATTTT. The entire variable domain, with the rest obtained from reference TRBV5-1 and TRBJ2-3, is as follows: KAGVTQTPRYLIKTRGQQVTLSCSPISGHRSVSWYQQTPGQGLQFLFEYFSETQRNKGNFPGRFSGRQFSNSRSEMNVSTLELGDSALYLCASSHRTSSDTQYFGPGTRLTVL.

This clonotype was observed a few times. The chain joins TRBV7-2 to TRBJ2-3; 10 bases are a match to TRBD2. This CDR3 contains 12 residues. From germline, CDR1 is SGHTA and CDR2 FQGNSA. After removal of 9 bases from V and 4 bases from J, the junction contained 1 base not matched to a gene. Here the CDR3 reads CARGLAADTQYF. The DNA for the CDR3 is TGTGCCAGAGGACTAGCGGCAGATACGCAGTATTTT.

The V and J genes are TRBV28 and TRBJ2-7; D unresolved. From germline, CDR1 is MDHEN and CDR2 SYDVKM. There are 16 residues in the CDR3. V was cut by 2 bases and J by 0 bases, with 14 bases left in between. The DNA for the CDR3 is TGTGCCAGCAGTTTAGATGGTCCTGCGTACTCCTACGAGCAGTACTTC. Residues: CASSLDGPAYSYEQYF.

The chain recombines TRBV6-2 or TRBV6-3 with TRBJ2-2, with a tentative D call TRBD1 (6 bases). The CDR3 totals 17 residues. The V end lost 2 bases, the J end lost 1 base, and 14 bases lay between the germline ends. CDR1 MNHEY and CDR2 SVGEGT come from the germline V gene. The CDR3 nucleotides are TGTGCCAGCAGTTACCGCCTCAGGGGTCTGAACACCGGGGAGCTGTTTTTT. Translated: CASSYRLRGLNTGELFF.

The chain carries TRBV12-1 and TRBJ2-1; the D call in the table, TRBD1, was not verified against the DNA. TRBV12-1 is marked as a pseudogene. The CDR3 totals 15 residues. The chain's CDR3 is CACTKHRDRNNEQFF. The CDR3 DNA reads TGTGCCTGCACCAAGCACCGGGACCGCAACAATGAGCAGTTCTTC.

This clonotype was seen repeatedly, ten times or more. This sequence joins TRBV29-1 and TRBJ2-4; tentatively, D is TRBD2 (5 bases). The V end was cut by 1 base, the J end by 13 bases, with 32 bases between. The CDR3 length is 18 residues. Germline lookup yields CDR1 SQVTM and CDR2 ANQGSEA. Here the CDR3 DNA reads TGCAGCGTTGAAGTTACTAGATTAGATCTATCCATTGCCTCCCGACAGTACTTC. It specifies CSVEVTRLDLSIASRQYF. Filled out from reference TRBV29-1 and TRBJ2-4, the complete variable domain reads SAVISQKPSRDICQRGTSLTIQCQVDSQVTMMFWYRQQPGQSLTLIATANQGSEATYESGFVIDKFPISRPNLTFSTLTVSNMSPEDSSIYLCSVEVTRLDLSIASRQYFGAGTRLSVL.

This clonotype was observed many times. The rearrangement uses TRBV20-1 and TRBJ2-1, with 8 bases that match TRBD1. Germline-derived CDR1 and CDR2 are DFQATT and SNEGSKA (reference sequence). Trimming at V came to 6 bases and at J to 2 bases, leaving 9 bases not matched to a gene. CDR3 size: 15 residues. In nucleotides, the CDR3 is TGCAGTGCCGTTCAGACAGGGGATCCCTACAATGAGCAGTTCTTC. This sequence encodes CSAVQTGDPYNEQFF.

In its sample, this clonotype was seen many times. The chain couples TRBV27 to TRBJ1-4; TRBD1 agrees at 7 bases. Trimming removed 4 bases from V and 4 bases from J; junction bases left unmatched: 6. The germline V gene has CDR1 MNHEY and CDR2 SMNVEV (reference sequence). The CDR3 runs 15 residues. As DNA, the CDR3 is TGTGCCAGCAGTTGGACAGGATCGAGTAATGAAAAACTGTTTTTT. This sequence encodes CASSWTGSSNEKLFF.

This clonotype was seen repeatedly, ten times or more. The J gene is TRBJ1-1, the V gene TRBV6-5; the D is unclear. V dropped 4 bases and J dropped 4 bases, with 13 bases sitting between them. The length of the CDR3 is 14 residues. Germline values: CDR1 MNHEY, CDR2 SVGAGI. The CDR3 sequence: CASSLDRFFTEAFF. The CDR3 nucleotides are TGTGCCAGCAGTTTAGACCGCTTTTTCACTGAAGCTTTCTTT.

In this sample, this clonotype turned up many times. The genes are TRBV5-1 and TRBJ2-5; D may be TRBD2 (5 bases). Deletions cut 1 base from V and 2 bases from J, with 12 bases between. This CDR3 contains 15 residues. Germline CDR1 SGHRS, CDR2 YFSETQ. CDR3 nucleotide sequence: TGCGCCAGCAGCTTGAAGCTAGCAGCACAAGAGACCCAGTACTTC. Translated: CASSLKLAAQETQYF.

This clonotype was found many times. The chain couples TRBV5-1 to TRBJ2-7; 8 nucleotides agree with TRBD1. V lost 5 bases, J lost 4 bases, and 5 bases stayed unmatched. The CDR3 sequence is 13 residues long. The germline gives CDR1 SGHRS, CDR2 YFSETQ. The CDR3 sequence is CASSSRDRYEQYF. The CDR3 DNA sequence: TGCGCCAGCAGTTCCCGGGACAGGTACGAGCAGTACTTC.

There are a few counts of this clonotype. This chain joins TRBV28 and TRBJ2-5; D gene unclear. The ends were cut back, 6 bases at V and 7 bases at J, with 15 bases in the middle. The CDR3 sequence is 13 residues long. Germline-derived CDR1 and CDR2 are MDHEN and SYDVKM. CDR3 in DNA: TGTGCCAGCAGCCCCCCCTGGTTAGGGACCCAGTACTTC. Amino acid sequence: CASSPPWLGTQYF.

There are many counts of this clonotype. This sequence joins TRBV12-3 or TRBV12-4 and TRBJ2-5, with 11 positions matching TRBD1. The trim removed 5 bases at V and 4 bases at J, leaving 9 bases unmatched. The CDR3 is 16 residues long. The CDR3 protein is CASSLTRGTGGETQYF. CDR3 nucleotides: TGTGCCAGCAGTCTCACCCGTGGGACAGGGGGAGAGACCCAGTACTTC.

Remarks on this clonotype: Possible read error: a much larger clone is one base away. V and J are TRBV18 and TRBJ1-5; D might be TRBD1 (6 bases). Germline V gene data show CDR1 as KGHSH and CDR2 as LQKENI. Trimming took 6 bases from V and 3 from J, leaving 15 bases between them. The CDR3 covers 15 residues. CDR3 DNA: TGTGCCAGCTCCCCTTGGGGGGGCAACAATCAGCCCCAGCATTTT. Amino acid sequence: CASSPWGGNNQPQHF.

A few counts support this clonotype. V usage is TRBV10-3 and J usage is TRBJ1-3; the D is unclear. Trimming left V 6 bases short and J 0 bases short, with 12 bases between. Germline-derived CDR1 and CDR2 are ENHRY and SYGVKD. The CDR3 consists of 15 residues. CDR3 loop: CAISPDESSGNTIYF. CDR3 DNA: TGTGCCATCAGCCCGGACGAGAGCTCTGGAAACACCATATATTTT.

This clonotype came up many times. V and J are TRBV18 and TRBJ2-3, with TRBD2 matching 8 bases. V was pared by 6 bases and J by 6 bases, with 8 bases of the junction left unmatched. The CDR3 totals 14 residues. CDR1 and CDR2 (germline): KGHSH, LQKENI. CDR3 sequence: CASSPGLAEDTQYF. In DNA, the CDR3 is TGTGCCAGCTCCCCCGGACTAGCAGAGGATACGCAGTATTTT.

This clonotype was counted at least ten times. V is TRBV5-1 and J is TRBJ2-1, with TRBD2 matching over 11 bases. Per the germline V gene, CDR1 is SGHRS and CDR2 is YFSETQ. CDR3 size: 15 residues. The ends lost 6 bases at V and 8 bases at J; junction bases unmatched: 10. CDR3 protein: CASMTSGAAGYEQFF. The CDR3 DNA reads TGCGCCAGCATGACTAGCGGGGCTGCTGGTTATGAGCAGTTCTTC.

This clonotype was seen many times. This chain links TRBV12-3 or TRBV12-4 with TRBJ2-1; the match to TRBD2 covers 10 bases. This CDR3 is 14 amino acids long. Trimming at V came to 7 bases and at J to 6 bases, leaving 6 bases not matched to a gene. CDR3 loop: CASKKREGSNEQFF. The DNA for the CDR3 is TGTGCCAGCAAAAAGCGGGAGGGTAGCAATGAGCAGTTCTTC.

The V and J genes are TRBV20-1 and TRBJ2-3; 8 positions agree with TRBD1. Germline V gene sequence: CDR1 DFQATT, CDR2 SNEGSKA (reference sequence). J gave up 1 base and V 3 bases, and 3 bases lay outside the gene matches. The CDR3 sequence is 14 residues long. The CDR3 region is CSASQGAGTDTQYF. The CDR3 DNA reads TGCAGTGCTAGTCAGGGGGCTGGCACAGATACGCAGTATTTT.

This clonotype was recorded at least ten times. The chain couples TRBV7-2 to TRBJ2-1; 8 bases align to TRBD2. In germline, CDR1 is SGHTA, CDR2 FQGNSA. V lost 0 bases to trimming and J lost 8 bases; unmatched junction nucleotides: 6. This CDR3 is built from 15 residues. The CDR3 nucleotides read TGTGCCAGCAGCTTAGCGACTAGCGAGGGCCATGAGCAGTTCTTC. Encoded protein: CASSLATSEGHEQFF.